One and the same sample provided the 8 T cell receptor beta chains below, sequenced in a study of beta chain features in type 1 diabetes. General study results and limits: Significant though moderate, a shortening of TCRB CDR3s appeared in all four CD4+ subsets of Type 1 diabetes patients.

These receptors' antigens are unknown. What was sequenced were expressed TCRB transcripts, since all of the isolated RNA had been reverse transcribed. Some clones are missing from TCRdb's copy, which holds only in-frame ones; the method was immunoSEQ multiplex PCR. The sample lists approximately 150,000 clones; roughly 59% were seen once. Input material: naive CD4+ T cells from blood. Source of these receptors: a man aged 25-45 years with type 1 diabetes.

The rearrangement links TRBV7-9 to TRBJ2-1; D unclear. The CDR3 is made up of 12 amino acids. The ends were cut back, 2 bases at V and 9 bases at J, with 8 bases in the middle. Germline loops: CDR1 SEHNR, CDR2 FQNEAQ (reference sequence). CDR3 protein: CASSLIQSEQFF. DNA for the CDR3: TGTGCCAGCAGCTTAATTCAGTCTGAGCAGTTCTTC.

The rearrangement links TRBV9 to TRBJ1-2; a weak D match, TRBD1 (6 bases). The V and J ends lost 0 bases and 8 bases respectively, with 11 bases between them. Per germline, CDR1 SGDLS and CDR2 YYNGEE. The CDR3 runs 13 residues. CDR3 sequence: CASSVVQGQGYTF. The CDR3 DNA sequence: TGTGCCAGCAGCGTAGTCCAGGGGCAGGGCTACACCTTC.

This clone was found a few times. Other DNA sequences from this sample encode an identical CDR3 as well. The chain joins TRBV9 to TRBJ2-3; no reliable D call. From germline, CDR1 is SGDLS and CDR2 YYNGEE. V was trimmed by 0 bases and J by 0 bases, leaving 11 bases between them. CDR3 length: 16 residues. The CDR3 loop is CASSVGSLPSTDTQYF. Written as DNA, the CDR3 is TGTGCCAGCAGCGTAGGAAGCTTACCCAGCACAGATACGCAGTATTTT.

The count of this clone is one. V and J are TRBV7-6 and TRBJ2-3, with 8 positions matching TRBD2. V was clipped by 1 base and J by 6 bases; unmatched bases: 9. Per the germline V gene, CDR1 is SGHVS and CDR2 is FNYEAQ. This CDR3 is 16 amino acids long. CDR3 coding DNA: TGTGCCAGCAGCTTAGAGACTAGCGACGGAAGGGATACGCAGTATTTT. It translates to CASSLETSDGRDTQYF. The full variable domain, its missing parts supplied by reference TRBV7-6 and TRBJ2-3, is GAGVSQSPRYKVTKRGQDVALRCDPISGHVSLYWYRQALGQGPEFLTYFNYEAQQDKSGLPNDRFSAERPEGSISTLTIQRTEQRDSAMYRCASSLETSDGRDTQYFGPGTRLTVL.

The chain links TRBV29-1 to TRBJ1-1; 7 bases match TRBD1. Germline CDR1 is SQVTM and CDR2 is ANQGSEA. The CDR3 is 11 residues long. Losses at the gene ends were 7 bases for V and 7 bases for J; bases not matched to a gene: 6. CDR3 region: CSDRGASEAFF. CDR3 nucleotide sequence: TGCAGCGACAGGGGCGCAAGTGAAGCTTTCTTT.

The chain joins TRBV18 to TRBJ2-7; no clear D. Germline V gene data show CDR1 as KGHSH and CDR2 as LQKENI. The CDR3 is 14 residues long. Trimming shortened V by 0 bases and J by 8 bases, and 14 bases separated the two germline ends. CDR3 residues: CASSPPYSSVQQYF. CDR3 nucleotide sequence: TGTGCCAGCTCACCACCCTACAGCTCAGTCCAGCAGTACTTC.

This chain connects TRBV10-3 to TRBJ1-2; D may be TRBD1 (6 bases). This CDR3 spans 12 amino acids. The V and J ends lost 6 bases and 8 bases respectively, with 13 bases between them. Germline CDR1 ENHRY, CDR2 SYGVKD. The CDR3 bases are TGTGCCATCAGAGGACAGTCTGGGGGCTACACCTTC. As protein: CAIRGQSGGYTF.

CDR3 in amino acids: CASSPGQAGYTF. In DNA, the CDR3 is TGTGCCAGCAGCCCCGGACAGGCGGGCTACACCTTC. This chain joins TRBV7-9 and TRBJ1-2; the match to TRBD1 covers 7 bases. With 5 bases clipped from V and 8 bases from J, the junction kept 5 bases outside the gene matches. CDR3 size: 12 residues. Germline V gives CDR1 SEHNR, CDR2 FQNEAQ (reference sequence).